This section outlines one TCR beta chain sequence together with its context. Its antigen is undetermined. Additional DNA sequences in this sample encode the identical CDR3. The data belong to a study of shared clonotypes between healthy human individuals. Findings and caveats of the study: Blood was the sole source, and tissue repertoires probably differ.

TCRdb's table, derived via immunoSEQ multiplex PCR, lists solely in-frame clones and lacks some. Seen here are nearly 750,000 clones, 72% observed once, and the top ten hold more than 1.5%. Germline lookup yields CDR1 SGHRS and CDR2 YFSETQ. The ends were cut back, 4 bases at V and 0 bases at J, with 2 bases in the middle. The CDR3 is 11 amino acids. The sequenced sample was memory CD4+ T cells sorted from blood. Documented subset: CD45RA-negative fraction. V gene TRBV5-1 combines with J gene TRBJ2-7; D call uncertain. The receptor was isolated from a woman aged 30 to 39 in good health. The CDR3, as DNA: TGCGCCAGCAGCACCTCCTACGAGCAGTACTTC. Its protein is CASSTSYEQYF.